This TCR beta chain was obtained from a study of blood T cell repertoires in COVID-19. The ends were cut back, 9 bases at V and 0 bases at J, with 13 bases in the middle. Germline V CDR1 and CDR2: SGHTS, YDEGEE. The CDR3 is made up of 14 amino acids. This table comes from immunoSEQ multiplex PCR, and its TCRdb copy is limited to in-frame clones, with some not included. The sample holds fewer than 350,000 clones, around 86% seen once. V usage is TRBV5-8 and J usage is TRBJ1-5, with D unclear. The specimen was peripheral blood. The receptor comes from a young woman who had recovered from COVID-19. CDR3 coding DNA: TGTGCCACCAACAGCTTTTATAGCAATCAGCCCCAGCATTTT. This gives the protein CATNSFYSNQPQHF.